This T cell receptor (beta chain) was documented in a study of cytomegalovirus exposure and HLA in healthy donors. For the study at large: For the approximately 360 genotyped donors, 80% to 90% fell within the Caucasian-associated ancestry cluster.

Study-wide results and caveats: Later findings reportedly placed an Asian-associated ancestry cluster below the approximately 670-donor mean for N-insertions. Follow-up analysis later connected one missense variant in DCLRE1C with trimming of TCR beta V- and J-genes.

The CDR3 loop spans 16 amino acids. V was pared by 2 bases and J by 2 bases, with 15 bases between. From germline, CDR1 is SGHAT and CDR2 FQNNGV. On this clone: Its matching antigen is unknown.

Primers included in the PCR were 60 Vbeta and 13 Jbeta primers. Data came from immunoSEQ multiplex PCR; TCRdb stores just in-frame clones and leaves some out. The sample carries about 120,000 clones, about 80% recorded once. The receptor's source is a female donor in good health and CMV-seropositive. Sequences were obtained from PBMCs. The chain recombines TRBV11-2 with TRBJ2-5, with D possibly TRBD2 on 6 matching bases. The CDR3 bases are TGTGCCAGCAGCTTATTTTCCGGGGGAAGTCAAGAGACCCAGTACTTC. It is translated as CASSLFSGGSQETQYF.